This TCR beta chain was captured by sequencing in a study of blood T cell repertoires in COVID-19. Study background: Specimens from acute and convalescent COVID-19 originated in the United States, Italy and Spain. PBMCs, B-cell-depleted T cells, or T cells were the source of the cDNA or gDNA that made up the material.

The Seattle patients, enrolled during active infection, were followed longitudinally. The protocol was immunoSEQ multiplex PCR, while the TCRdb copy is restricted to in-frame clones and leaves out a portion. The sample shows over 250,000 clones, 90% of them seen only once. Sequenced: peripheral blood. This sequence originates from a woman aged 45-65 years with COVID-19, enrolled during active disease.

For the CDR3, the DNA is TGTGCCAGCAGCTTGGCTCTCTACAATGAGCAGTTCTTC. Protein sequence: CASSLALYNEQFF. This chain joins TRBV5-4 and TRBJ2-1; no clear D. Trimming shortened V by 0 bases and J by 3 bases, and 4 bases separated the two germline ends. The CDR3 spans 13 residues. In germline, CDR1 is SGHNT, CDR2 YYREEE (reference sequence).